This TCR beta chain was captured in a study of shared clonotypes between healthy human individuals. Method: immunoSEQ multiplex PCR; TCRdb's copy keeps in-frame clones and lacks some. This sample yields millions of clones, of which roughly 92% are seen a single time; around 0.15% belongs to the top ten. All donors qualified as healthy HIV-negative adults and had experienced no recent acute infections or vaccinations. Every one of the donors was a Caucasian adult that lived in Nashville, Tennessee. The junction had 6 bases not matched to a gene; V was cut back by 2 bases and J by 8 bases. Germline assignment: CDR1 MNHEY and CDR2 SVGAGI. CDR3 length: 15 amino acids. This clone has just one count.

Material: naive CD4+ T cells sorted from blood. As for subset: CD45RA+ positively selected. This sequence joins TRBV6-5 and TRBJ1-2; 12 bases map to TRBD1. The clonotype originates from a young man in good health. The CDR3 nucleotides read TGTGCCAGCAGTTACGTGACCGGGACAGGGGGCGGCTACACCTTC. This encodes CASSYVTGTGGGYTF.